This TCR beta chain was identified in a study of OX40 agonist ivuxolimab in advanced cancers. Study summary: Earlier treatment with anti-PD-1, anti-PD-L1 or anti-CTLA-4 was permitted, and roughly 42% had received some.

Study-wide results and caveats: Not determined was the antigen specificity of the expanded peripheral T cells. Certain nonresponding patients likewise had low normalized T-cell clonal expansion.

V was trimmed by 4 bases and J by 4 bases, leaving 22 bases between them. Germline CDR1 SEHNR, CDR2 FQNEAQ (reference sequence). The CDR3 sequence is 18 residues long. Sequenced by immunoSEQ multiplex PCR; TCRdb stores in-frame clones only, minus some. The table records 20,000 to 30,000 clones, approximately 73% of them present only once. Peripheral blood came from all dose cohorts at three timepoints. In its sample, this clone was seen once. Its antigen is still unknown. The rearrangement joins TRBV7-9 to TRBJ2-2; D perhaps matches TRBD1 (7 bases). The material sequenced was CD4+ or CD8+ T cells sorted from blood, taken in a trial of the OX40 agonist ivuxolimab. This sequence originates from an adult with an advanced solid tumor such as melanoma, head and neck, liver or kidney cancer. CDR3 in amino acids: CASSSGGLNKWRTGELFF. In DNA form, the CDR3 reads TGTGCCAGCAGCTCAGGGGGACTCAATAAGTGGCGCACCGGGGAGCTGTTTTTT.